There are a few counts of the clone carrying this TCR beta chain. Its antigen is as yet unknown. The sample comes from a study of graft-versus-host responses after intestinal transplantation. Profiling relied on immunoSEQ multiplex PCR, and the TCRdb table lists in-frame clones only, not all of them. The sample consists of roughly 90,000 clones, approximately 90% of them appearing once. The germline CDR1 and CDR2 sequences are MNHNS and SASEGT. V trimming: 11 bases; J trimming: 5 bases; junction bases outside the gene matches: 8. The CDR3 consists of 13 residues. This chain links TRBV6-1 with TRBJ1-5, with TRBD1 matching 8 bases. Material: unstimulated CD4+ T cells sorted from spleen or lymph node cells, obtained before transplant. The receptor comes from a human donor who was the organ donor for an intestinal transplant. The CDR3 region is CAGQGYPHQPQHF. The CDR3 DNA is TGTGCCGGACAGGGATACCCGCATCAGCCCCAGCATTTT.